The 15 T cell receptor beta chains below were found in one sample sequenced in a study of blood T cell repertoires in COVID-19. Assay: immunoSEQ multiplex PCR; the TCRdb copy retains only in-frame clones and omits some. The data show over 90,000 clones, 86% seen once. The source material was peripheral blood. These receptors all stem from a woman in her sixties in a cohort sampled during active or convalescent COVID-19.

The chain employs TRBV10-3 and TRBJ2-1, with TRBD1 as a possible D gene (6 bases). The CDR3 spans 14 residues. The V end lost 2 bases, the J end lost 5 bases, and 10 bases lay between the germline ends. The V gene's germline CDR1 is ENHRY and CDR2 SYGVKD. The CDR3 DNA is TGTGCCATCAGTGAGGGGGGCTTTCACAATGAGCAGTTCTTC. Its translation: CAISEGGFHNEQFF.

The chain couples TRBV18 to TRBJ1-5; D perhaps matches TRBD1 (6 bases). In germline, CDR1 is KGHSH, CDR2 LQKENI. The CDR3 extends over 15 amino acids. Between the trimmed V and J ends, which lost 3 bases and 9 bases, there was a span of 18 bases. CDR3 nucleotide sequence: TGTGCCAGCTCACCTTTCAATACAGGGCAATCGCCCCAGCATTTT. Translated, it gives CASSPFNTGQSPQHF.

As concerns this clone: One junction end does not reproduce the germline sequence, and a read error may be involved. The CDR3 protein is CASSPPRVGNTEAFF. The DNA of the CDR3 is TGTGCCAGCTCCCCACCCAGGGTAGGGAACACTGAAGCTTTCTTT. This rearrangement joins TRBV18 to TRBJ1-1; tentative D call: TRBD1 (5 bases). The CDR3 contains 15 residues. Germline V gives CDR1 KGHSH, CDR2 LQKENI.

The chain couples TRBV7-8 to TRBJ2-3; 13 bases map to TRBD2. The V segment lost 5 bases and the J segment 2 bases; nucleotides outside the gene matches: 4. From germline, CDR1 is SGHVS and CDR2 FQNEAQ. The CDR3 covers 16 residues. The CDR3 is CASSKTSGRPTDTQYF. CDR3 in DNA: TGTGCCAGCAGCAAGACTAGCGGGAGGCCCACAGATACGCAGTATTTT.

The V gene is TRBV28, the J gene TRBJ1-2, with D tentatively TRBD1 (5 bases). Germline V CDR1 and CDR2: MDHEN, SYDVKM. The CDR3 runs to 16 residues. With 4 bases removed from V and 0 bases from J, the gap between germline ends came to 15 bases. The CDR3 DNA sequence: TGTGCCAGCAGTTCAGACGGGGGGGGTCCTAACTATGGCTACACCTTC. The encoded protein is CASSSDGGGPNYGYTF.

The chain couples TRBV18 to TRBJ2-6; D remains unclear. This CDR3 has 16 residues. Germline V gene sequence: CDR1 KGHSH, CDR2 LQKENI. The V gene lost 3 bases and the J gene lost 0 bases, with 9 bases spanning the gap. The CDR3 DNA reads as TGTGCCAGCTCACCGGCCCTCCTCTCTGGGGCCAACGTCCTGACTTTC. This encodes CASSPALLSGANVLTF.

In its sample, this clone was seen a few times. The chain employs TRBV6-1 and TRBJ1-2; no reliable D call. The V end was cut by 1 base, the J end by 8 bases, with 23 bases between. The V gene's germline CDR1 is MNHNS and CDR2 SASEGT. The CDR3 is 17 amino acids. CDR3 in amino acids: CASSEDEFSEPTGGYTF. Here the CDR3 DNA reads TGTGCCAGCAGTGAAGACGAGTTCTCGGAACCTACGGGGGGCTACACCTTC.

The V call is TRBV29-1, the J call TRBJ2-5; TRBD2 matches at 7 bases. The germline CDR1 and CDR2 sequences are SQVTM and ANQGSEA. The CDR3 consists of 14 residues. V lost 5 bases to trimming and J lost 2 bases; unmatched junction nucleotides: 8. CDR3 in amino acids: CSVRASGIQETQYF. The CDR3 DNA reads TGCAGCGTTAGGGCTAGCGGAATACAAGAGACCCAGTACTTC.

The chain uses TRBV7-6 and TRBJ1-1; no clear D gene. The CDR3 is 15 residues long. Between the trimmed V and J ends, which lost 5 bases and 0 bases, there was a span of 13 bases. In germline, CDR1 is SGHVS, CDR2 FNYEAQ. Written as DNA, the CDR3 is TGTGCCAGCAGCCTGGGGAGCCGGGTGAACACTGAAGCTTTCTTT. This codes for CASSLGSRVNTEAFF. The variable domain in full, with the rest retrieved from reference TRBV7-6 and TRBJ1-1, is GAGVSQSPRYKVTKRGQDVALRCDPISGHVSLYWYRQALGQGPEFLTYFNYEAQQDKSGLPNDRFSAERPEGSISTLTIQRTEQRDSAMYRCASSLGSRVNTEAFFGQGTRLTVV.

V is TRBV19 and J is TRBJ2-5; a possible D gene is TRBD1 (5 bases). CDR3 size: 14 residues. The germline gives CDR1 LNHDA, CDR2 SQIVND (reference sequence). The germline V and J ends were trimmed by 5 bases and 1 base, with 11 bases remaining between them. The CDR3 sequence is CASSPQGPQETQYF. Here the CDR3 DNA reads TGTGCCAGTAGTCCGCAGGGTCCCCAAGAGACCCAGTACTTC.

As DNA, the CDR3 is TGTGCCAGCAGTGATCCCGGGGGGGGGAATGAGCAGTTCTTC. Encoded protein: CASSDPGGGNEQFF. This chain uses TRBV25-1 with TRBJ2-1; the match to TRBD2 covers 8 bases. J lost 7 bases, V lost 3 bases, and 5 bases had no gene match. Germline CDR1 is MGHDK and CDR2 is SYGVNS. The CDR3 sequence is 14 residues long.

The chain couples TRBV18 to TRBJ1-5; D is uncertain. Germline V gives CDR1 KGHSH, CDR2 LQKENI. The germline V and J ends were trimmed by 4 bases and 6 bases, with 10 bases remaining between them. This CDR3 contains 13 residues. In nucleotides, the CDR3 is TGTGCCAGCTCACAGGAGACGGGTCAGCCCCAGCATTTT. Translating gives CASSQETGQPQHF. The variable domain in full, completed from reference TRBV18 and TRBJ1-5, reads NAGVMQNPRHLVRRRGQEARLRCSPMKGHSHVYWYRQLPEEGLKFMVYLQKENIIDESGMPKERFSAEFPKEGPSILRIQQVVRGDSAAYFCASSQETGQPQHFGDGTRLSIL.

This chain links TRBV7-9 with TRBJ2-7, with 10 bases lining up with TRBD2. Looked up from germline, CDR1 is SEHNR and CDR2 is FQNEAQ (reference sequence). The CDR3 spans 15 residues. Losses at the gene ends were 4 bases for V and 6 bases for J; bases not matched to a gene: 9. The CDR3 DNA sequence: TGTGCCAGCAGCTCGTTAGGGGCTAGCGGGAGCGAGCAGTACTTC. Its translation: CASSSLGASGSEQYF. Full variable domain (outside the CDR3, taken from reference TRBV7-9 and TRBJ2-7): DTGVSQNPRHKITKRGQNVTFRCDPISEHNRLYWYRQTLGQGPEFLTYFQNEAQLEKSRLLSDRFSAERPKGSFSTLEIQRTEQGDSAMYLCASSSLGASGSEQYFGPGTRLTVT.

The chain recombines TRBV5-1 with TRBJ1-1; 7 nucleotides match TRBD1. The CDR3 has 14 amino acids. J gave up 4 bases and V 4 bases, and 7 bases lay outside the gene matches. CDR1 and CDR2 (germline): SGHRS, YFSETQ. The CDR3 DNA is TGCGCCAGCAGCGCCAACAGGGGAGGCACTGAAGCTTTCTTT. Protein sequence: CASSANRGGTEAFF.

This chain links TRBV29-1 with TRBJ2-1; possible D gene TRBD2, 5 bases. Deletions cut 6 bases from V and 1 base from J, with 7 bases between. This CDR3 is 12 amino acids long. Germline V lookup: CDR1 SQVTM, CDR2 ANQGSEA. The CDR3 nucleotides read TGCAGCGTGCGGGTTTCCTACAATGAGCAGTTCTTC. It is translated as CSVRVSYNEQFF.